This T cell receptor (beta chain) was captured in a study of blood T cell repertoires in COVID-19. The overall study: COVID-19 samples collected from the United States, Italy and Spain covered acute and convalescent phases. PBMCs, B-cell-depleted T cells, or T cells provided the cDNA or gDNA that made up the material.

CDR3 length equals 13 residues. Trimming took off 7 bases at V and 4 bases at J, with 12 bases between the two ends. The V gene's germline CDR1 is LGHDT and CDR2 YNNKEL (reference sequence). Per the authors' pipeline: Estimated nucleated cell counts came from reference gene primer amplification. Libraries were prepared by immunoSEQ multiplex PCR; TCRdb keeps only in-frame clonotypes and omits some of them. The V and J calls and the clone size are those of that table, but D and trimming were determined from the DNA. The sample consists of some 200,000 clones, roughly nine tenths of them appearing once.

The specimen sequenced was peripheral blood. This chain links TRBV3-1 (or the pseudogene TRBV3-2) with TRBJ2-3; a possible D gene is TRBD2 (6 bases). The origin of this receptor is a woman aged 70-85 years with acute or convalescent COVID-19. CDR3 nucleotide sequence: TGTGCCAGCACCAGACTAGTGGCAGATACGCAGTATTTT. Its translation: CASTRLVADTQYF.